The 14 T cell receptor beta chains reported below all come from one sample, sequenced in a study of T cell changes during pregnancy in multiple sclerosis. The data were produced by immunoSEQ multiplex PCR, yet TCRdb's version contains in-frame clones alone and is incomplete. The repertoire consists of about 60,000 clones, with about 92% occurring once and the leading ten covering under 2%. The material was peripheral blood, obtained after pregnancy. The receptor source for this set is a female donor with multiple sclerosis, enrolled in a pregnancy study.

The chain recombines TRBV14 with TRBJ2-5; D is perhaps TRBD1 (5 bases). Deletions cut 5 bases from V and 4 bases from J, with 14 bases between. Germline assignment: CDR1 SGHDN and CDR2 FVKESK. The CDR3 runs to 14 residues. CDR3 DNA sequence: TGTGCCAGCAGCGGGATGGGCAGGGCAGAGACCCAGTACTTC. It encodes CASSGMGRAETQYF.

The chain recombines TRBV9 with TRBJ2-3; 8 positions agree with TRBD1. Unmatched junction bases numbered 4, after V lost 4 bases and J lost 0 bases. Germline-derived CDR1 and CDR2 are SGDLS and YYNGEE. CDR3 length: 15 amino acids. CDR3 region: CASSFRDRSTDTQYF. The CDR3 DNA sequence: TGTGCCAGCAGCTTTAGGGACAGGAGCACAGATACGCAGTATTTT.

The gene calls are TRBV4-2 and TRBJ2-5, with 10 bases matching TRBD1. Looked up from germline, CDR1 is LGHNA and CDR2 is YNFKEQ. V lost 2 bases, J lost 1 base, and 16 bases stayed unmatched. The CDR3 contains 20 residues. The CDR3 DNA sequence: TGTGCCAGCAGCCAACACCCGACCCAACCCCGGGACAGGGGCCAAGAGACCCAGTACTTC. Amino acids: CASSQHPTQPRDRGQETQYF.

This CDR3 is CASSLGAAGTSGSMETQYF. Here the CDR3 DNA reads TGTGCCAGCAGCTTGGGGGCCGCCGGGACTAGCGGGAGTATGGAGACCCAGTACTTC. The J gene is TRBJ2-5, the V gene TRBV5-4, with 14 bases lining up with TRBD2. V lost 0 bases, J lost 5 bases, and 12 bases stayed unmatched. This CDR3 comprises 19 residues. The germline V gene has CDR1 SGHNT and CDR2 YYREEE (reference sequence).

V and J are TRBV4-3 and TRBJ1-3, with 11 bases matching TRBD1. The CDR3 contains 18 residues. With V trimmed by 1 base and J by 4 bases, 9 bases remained unmatched. Per germline, CDR1 LGHNA and CDR2 YSLEER. CDR3 region: CASSQAFPGQGGGNTIYF. The CDR3, as DNA: TGCGCCAGCAGCCAAGCCTTTCCGGGACAGGGGGGAGGAAACACCATATATTTT.

CDR3 protein: CASSQDRQEGNTIYF. The CDR3 region has the DNA TGCGCCAGCAGCCAAGATCGCCAGGAAGGCAACACCATATATTTT. This chain uses TRBV4-3 with TRBJ1-3; no firm D call. Deletions cut 0 bases from V and 7 bases from J, with 13 bases between. This CDR3 has 15 amino acids. Germline CDR1 LGHNA, CDR2 YSLEER.

The chain has TRBV11-2 and TRBJ1-2, with 7 nucleotides matching TRBD1. Trimming cost V 2 bases and J 4 bases; bases outside gene matches: 7. CDR3 length equals 15 residues. Per the germline V gene, CDR1 is SGHAT and CDR2 is FQNNGV. CDR3 protein: CASSLFTGEVYGYTF. CDR3 sequence (DNA): TGTGCCAGCAGCTTATTTACAGGGGAGGTCTATGGCTACACCTTC.

The gene calls are TRBV4-2 and TRBJ1-4, with no clear D. CDR3 length: 15 residues. Trimming shortened V by 0 bases and J by 4 bases, and 9 bases separated the two germline ends. Germline V gene lookup returns CDR1 LGHNA and CDR2 YNFKEQ. The CDR3 is CASSQERAYNEKLFF. CDR3 coding DNA: TGTGCCAGCAGCCAAGAGCGGGCTTATAATGAAAAACTGTTTTTT.

CDR3 sequence (DNA): TGTGCCAGCAGCGTAACAGGGGGCGAGTACAATGAGCAGTTCTTC. Its translation: CASSVTGGEYNEQFF. The V and J genes are TRBV9 and TRBJ2-1; 9 nucleotides line up with TRBD1. Germline CDR1 SGDLS, CDR2 YYNGEE. V was clipped by 1 base and J by 4 bases; unmatched bases: 3. This CDR3 comprises 15 residues.

The V gene is TRBV19, the J gene TRBJ1-2; the D gene is possibly TRBD1 (5 bases). V was shortened by 3 bases and J by 2 bases, with 13 bases between the two germline ends. CDR1 LNHDA and CDR2 SQIVND come from the germline V gene (reference sequence). The CDR3 length is 15 residues. The CDR3 DNA reads TGTGCCAGTAGTATCCAGGGATATTCGAACTATGGCTACACCTTC. Translated: CASSIQGYSNYGYTF.

The genes are TRBV30 and TRBJ2-3; possibly TRBD2 for D (6 bases). Germline CDR1 is GTSNPN and CDR2 is SVGIG (reference sequence). Trimming shortened V by 6 bases and J by 1 base, and 14 bases separated the two germline ends. This CDR3 is 14 amino acids long. In nucleotides, the CDR3 is TGTGCCTGCTCCGGGAGCGGAGGCACAGATACGCAGTATTTT. This sequence encodes CACSGSGGTDTQYF.

V is TRBV27 and J is TRBJ2-5, with D possibly TRBD2 on 6 matching bases. The CDR3 extends over 17 amino acids. CDR1 is MNHEY and CDR2 is SMNVEV in the germline V gene (reference sequence). V lost 5 bases and J 6 bases, leaving 25 bases between the germline ends. Here the CDR3 reads CASSPLELAAPEQTQYF. Here the CDR3 DNA reads TGTGCCAGCAGTCCTCTGGAGTTAGCGGCCCCTGAACAGACCCAGTACTTC.

The V and J genes are TRBV6-5 and TRBJ2-1; D may be TRBD2 (5 bases). The CDR3 contains 14 residues. CDR1 MNHEY and CDR2 SVGAGI come from the germline V gene. V was clipped by 6 bases and J by 6 bases, with 15 bases between them. The CDR3 DNA is TGTGCCAGCAGGCCCGAACTAGAACTCAATGAGCAGTTCTTC. Residues: CASRPELELNEQFF.

The V gene is TRBV15, the J gene TRBJ2-1; D is uncertain. The germline gives CDR1 LNHNV, CDR2 YYDKDF (reference sequence). CDR3 length: 15 residues. Trimming pared 1 base from V and 11 bases from J, leaving 18 bases between. CDR3 region: CATSRVPSMKEKQFF. The CDR3 DNA reads TGTGCCACCAGCAGAGTTCCCTCGATGAAAGAGAAGCAGTTCTTC.